The 26 T cell receptor beta chains below were found in one sample sequenced in a study of shared clonotypes between healthy human individuals. Using immunoSEQ multiplex PCR, the repertoire was profiled, and TCRdb retains in-frame clones only, with some absent. The sample has 2,500,000 or so clones; just under 95% are singletons. The sample consisted of naive CD4+ T cells from PBMCs. Subset indicated: CD45RA+ positively selected. The receptors were sampled from a man between 18 and 29 years old in good health. Some clones in this sample may be carry-over from other donors' samples.

The chain links TRBV9 to TRBJ2-5, with 12 bases identical to TRBD1. Germline CDR1 and CDR2: SGDLS and YYNGEE. Trimming removed 3 bases from V and 5 bases from J; junction bases left unmatched: 11. This CDR3 is 17 amino acids long. The CDR3, as DNA: TGTGCCAGCAGCGGCCGGGACAGGGGGCAAGGAACGGAGACCCAGTACTTC. The encoded protein is CASSGRDRGQGTETQYF.

The V gene is TRBV7-9, the J gene TRBJ2-3; 9 bases align to TRBD2. The V gene end was trimmed by 6 bases and the J gene end by 3 bases; junction bases not matched to a gene: 7. The length of the CDR3 is 15 residues. Per germline, CDR1 SEHNR and CDR2 FQNEAQ (reference sequence). Here the CDR3 reads CASRFSGSETDTQYF. The CDR3 DNA follows: TGTGCCAGCAGATTTAGCGGGAGTGAAACAGATACGCAGTATTTT. Full variable domain (rest looked up from reference TRBV7-9 and TRBJ2-3): DTGVSQNPRHKITKRGQNVTFRCDPISEHNRLYWYRQTLGQGPEFLTYFQNEAQLEKSRLLSDRFSAERPKGSFSTLEIQRTEQGDSAMYLCASRFSGSETDTQYFGPGTRLTVL.

The chain employs TRBV28 and TRBJ1-5; 10 bases fit TRBD1. V lost 5 bases to trimming and J lost 3 bases; unmatched junction nucleotides: 4. This CDR3 is 15 amino acids long. Germline CDR1 and CDR2: MDHEN and SYDVKM. The CDR3 DNA reads TGTGCCAGCAGTGGGGGGACAGGGGTCAATCAGCCCCAGCATTTT. This gives the protein CASSGGTGVNQPQHF.

The CDR3 spells CASREGGQGLKAFF. In DNA form, the CDR3 reads TGTGCCAGCAGGGAGGGGGGACAGGGATTAAAAGCTTTCTTT. This chain connects TRBV6-6 to TRBJ1-1, with 9 bases lining up with TRBD1. Germline loops: CDR1 MNHNY, CDR2 SVGAGI (reference sequence). V trimming: 6 bases; J trimming: 9 bases; junction bases outside the gene matches: 11. This CDR3 is 14 amino acids long.

The rearrangement uses TRBV15 and TRBJ2-7; 9 nucleotides agree with TRBD2. Germline CDR1 reads LNHNV; CDR2 reads YYDKDF (reference sequence). This CDR3 is 16 amino acids long. The V gene end was trimmed by 4 bases and the J gene end by 3 bases; junction bases not matched to a gene: 10. The CDR3 bases are TGTGCCACCAGCACCGGGAGGCGGGAGGGTAGCTACGAGCAGTACTTC. Its translation: CATSTGRREGSYEQYF.

This chain joins TRBV28 and TRBJ1-1, with TRBD1 identical over 8 bases. The CDR3 runs 17 residues. Losses at the gene ends were 5 bases for V and 4 bases for J; bases not matched to a gene: 15. CDR1 is MDHEN, CDR2 SYDVKM, per germline. The CDR3 nucleotides are TGTGCCAGCAGTGACGGGACAGGCGGCCGGTCGGGCACTGAAGCTTTCTTT. Translated, it gives CASSDGTGGRSGTEAFF.

The genes are TRBV11-2 and TRBJ1-3; D gene unclear. The V end was cut by 0 bases, the J end by 0 bases, with 3 bases between. In germline, CDR1 is SGHAT, CDR2 FQNNGV. The CDR3 extends over 14 amino acids. The CDR3 region is CASSLEPSGNTIYF. CDR3 bases: TGTGCCAGCAGCTTAGAACCCTCTGGAAACACCATATATTTT.

This chain links TRBV25-1 with TRBJ2-1; either TRBD1 or TRBD2 may fit D (6 bases each). Trimming removed 4 bases at V and 7 bases at J, with 17 bases between. CDR3 length: 15 residues. CDR1 and CDR2 (germline): MGHDK, SYGVNS. The CDR3 nucleotides read TGTGCCAGCAGTGTAGGGGGGCTTGAGAGGAATGAGCAGTTCTTC. It encodes CASSVGGLERNEQFF.

For the CDR3, the DNA is TGTGCCAGCAGTGAAGGCAGGAACCCCTACGAGCAGTACTTC. It encodes CASSEGRNPYEQYF. The chain links TRBV2 to TRBJ2-7; D gene uncertain. The germline V gene has CDR1 SNHLY and CDR2 FYNNEI. The germline V and J ends were trimmed by 1 base and 2 bases, with 9 bases remaining between them. CDR3 size: 14 residues.

The chain combines TRBV2 with TRBJ2-2; D is undetermined. The CDR3 is made up of 15 amino acids. Germline CDR1 SNHLY, CDR2 FYNNEI. Trimming shortened V by 2 bases and J by 8 bases, and 15 bases separated the two germline ends. Here the CDR3 reads CASSENGPLAGELFF. In DNA, the CDR3 is TGTGCCAGCAGTGAAAATGGACCCCTGGCGGGGGAGCTGTTTTTT. Based on the CDR3 plus reference TRBV2 and TRBJ2-2, the full variable domain is EPEVTQTPSHQVTQMGQEVILRCVPISNHLYFYWYRQILGQKVEFLVSFYNNEISEKSEIFDDQFSVERPDGSNFTLKIRSTKLEDSAMYFCASSENGPLAGELFFGEGSRLTVL.

The chain couples TRBV4-3 to TRBJ2-7; the match to TRBD2 covers 7 bases. Germline V gene lookup returns CDR1 LGHNA and CDR2 YSLEER. This CDR3 contains 17 residues. V lost 0 bases, J lost 0 bases, and 8 bases stayed unmatched. For the CDR3, the DNA is TGCGCCAGCAGCCAAGATTTCAGCGGGACCATCTCCTACGAGCAGTACTTC. Residues: CASSQDFSGTISYEQYF.

As to this clone: The sample carries other DNA sequences with the same CDR3. The V call is TRBV6-1, the J call TRBJ2-1, with unresolved D. Between the trimmed V and J ends, which lost 8 bases and 4 bases, there was a span of 12 bases. The CDR3 contains 13 residues. Looked up from germline, CDR1 is MNHNS and CDR2 is SASEGT. The CDR3: CASSRVSYNEQFF. In nucleotides, the CDR3 is TGTGCCAGCTCGAGAGTGTCGTACAATGAGCAGTTCTTC.

The J gene is TRBJ1-5, the V gene TRBV7-2; 7 bases are shared with TRBD1. V shed 4 bases, J shed 7 bases, and the junction held 7 bases outside the gene matches. CDR1 SGHTA and CDR2 FQGNSA come from the germline V gene. This CDR3 spans 14 amino acids. Here the CDR3 DNA reads TGTGCCAGCAGCTCTACAGGGGTTGGGCAGCCCCAGCATTTT. Translating it yields CASSSTGVGQPQHF.

J is TRBJ2-7 and V is TRBV4-3; TRBD2 might be the D (6 bases). The ends were cut back, 0 bases at V and 7 bases at J, with 13 bases in the middle. CDR3 size: 14 residues. Germline V CDR1 and CDR2: LGHNA, YSLEER. CDR3 loop: CASSQDRRDREQYF. The CDR3 DNA sequence: TGCGCCAGCAGCCAAGATCGGCGGGATCGAGAGCAGTACTTC.

The chain joins TRBV9 to TRBJ2-6, with a weak D call TRBD2 (6 bases). The V gene lost 3 bases and the J gene lost 11 bases, with 15 bases spanning the gap. This CDR3 contains 14 residues. CDR1 SGDLS and CDR2 YYNGEE come from the germline V gene. The CDR3, as DNA: TGTGCCAGCAGCGCGCGGGACCCCGGGCACGTCCTGACTTTC. Translating it yields CASSARDPGHVLTF.

The rearrangement joins TRBV19 to TRBJ1-4; TRBD1 matches 7 bases. Germline trimming cut 6 bases from V and 4 bases from J; bases unmatched to any gene: 5. Per the germline V gene, CDR1 is LNHDA and CDR2 is SQIVND (reference sequence). The length of the CDR3 is 14 residues. The CDR3 region is CASRVGTVNEKLFF. The CDR3 region has the DNA TGTGCCAGTAGGGTTGGGACAGTTAATGAAAAACTGTTTTTT.

The CDR3: CASSLGNRANYGYTF. The CDR3 DNA follows: TGTGCCAGCAGCTTAGGGAACAGAGCGAACTATGGCTACACCTTC. This chain joins TRBV7-8 and TRBJ1-2; no clear D. Trimming shortened V by 1 base and J by 2 bases, and 11 bases separated the two germline ends. The CDR3 has 15 residues. Germline CDR1 and CDR2: SGHVS and FQNEAQ.

V usage is TRBV5-4 and J usage is TRBJ1-1; the D gene is possibly TRBD1 (5 bases). The germline V and J ends were trimmed by 3 bases and 4 bases, with 13 bases remaining between them. This CDR3 is 14 amino acids long. Germline CDR1 SGHNT, CDR2 YYREEE (reference sequence). CDR3 residues: CASSSTTAGTEAFF. In DNA, the CDR3 is TGTGCCAGCAGCTCCACGACAGCGGGCACTGAAGCTTTCTTT.

The chain has TRBV5-1 and TRBJ2-3, with a weak D call TRBD2 (6 bases). This CDR3 contains 12 residues. Germline CDR1 reads SGHRS; CDR2 reads YFSETQ. Trimming removed 6 bases at V and 3 bases at J, with 8 bases between. The CDR3 bases are TGCGCCAGCATAAGCGGGACAGATACGCAGTATTTT. It yields the protein CASISGTDTQYF.

As regards this clone: This specimen includes other DNA sequences encoding the same CDR3. CDR3 protein: CASSLSGYEQYF. DNA for the CDR3: TGTGCCAGCAGCTTATCGGGCTACGAGCAGTACTTC. The chain combines TRBV7-2 with TRBJ2-7, with D uncertain. Germline V lookup: CDR1 SGHTA, CDR2 FQGNSA. Trimming cost V 2 bases and J 3 bases, with 5 bases left between them. This CDR3 comprises 12 residues.

The chain joins TRBV7-2 to TRBJ2-5; D not resolved. In germline, CDR1 is SGHTA, CDR2 FQGNSA. This CDR3 has 14 amino acids. The V gene lost 1 base and the J gene lost 5 bases, with 11 bases spanning the gap. CDR3 protein: CASSLGGVGETQYF. DNA of the CDR3: TGTGCCAGCAGCTTAGGTGGGGTAGGGGAGACCCAGTACTTC.

The chain carries TRBV19 and TRBJ1-1, with D tentatively TRBD1 (5 bases). The V and J ends lost 6 bases and 4 bases respectively, with 9 bases between them. This CDR3 spans 12 amino acids. Germline-derived CDR1 and CDR2 are LNHDA and SQIVND (reference sequence). The CDR3 bases are TGTGCCAGTAGCGCAAGGGGCACTGAAGCTTTCTTT. Its translation is CASSARGTEAFF. The full variable domain, completed using reference TRBV19 and TRBJ1-1, is DGGITQSPKYLFRKEGQNVTLSCEQNLNHDAMYWYRQDPGQGLRLIYYSQIVNDFQKGDIAEGYSVSREKKESFPLTVTSAQKNPTAFYLCASSARGTEAFFGQGTRLTVV.

Notes on this clone: Distinct nucleotide sequences in the sample also encode this CDR3. The chain carries TRBV19 and TRBJ2-6; no clear D gene. CDR1 LNHDA and CDR2 SQIVND come from the germline V gene (reference sequence). This CDR3 is built from 15 residues. V was trimmed by 2 bases and J by 4 bases, leaving 9 bases between them. This CDR3 reads CASSITPPGANVLTF. CDR3 bases: TGTGCCAGTAGTATAACCCCCCCCGGGGCCAACGTCCTGACTTTC.

The rearrangement links TRBV4-2 to TRBJ2-2, with D tentatively TRBD2 (6 bases). V lost 4 bases and J lost 8, with 14 bases in between. Looked up from germline, CDR1 is LGHNA and CDR2 is YNFKEQ. The CDR3 consists of 14 residues. The CDR3 sequence: CASSPGTHQGELFF. CDR3 nucleotides: TGTGCCAGCAGCCCGGGGACTCATCAAGGGGAGCTGTTTTTT.

This clone was seen only a few times. This sample also contains other DNA sequences that code for the same CDR3. The chain recombines TRBV5-1 with TRBJ2-7; no definite D call. This CDR3 has 14 residues. Per the germline V gene, CDR1 is SGHRS and CDR2 is YFSETQ. Trimming removed 0 bases from V and 0 bases from J, with 7 bases in between. The CDR3 nucleotides read TGCGCCAGCAGCTTGGCGGTCAGCTCCTACGAGCAGTACTTC. Protein: CASSLAVSSYEQYF.

This rearrangement joins TRBV9 to TRBJ2-1, with 10 bases identical to TRBD2. The germline V gene has CDR1 SGDLS and CDR2 YYNGEE. The CDR3 has 16 amino acids. V lost 0 bases and J lost 2; bases outside the gene matches: 2. CDR3 region: CASSVVGTSAYNEQFF. CDR3 sequence (DNA): TGTGCCAGCAGCGTAGTGGGGACTAGCGCCTACAATGAGCAGTTCTTC.